These 2 T cell receptor beta chains share one sample of origin, sequenced in a study of CD8 T cells in ankylosing spondylitis. General observations from the study: What seemed typical of ankylosing spondylitis blood was a TCR beta motif built from roughly eight highly homologous variants.

Which antigens these TCRs recognize remains unknown. TCRdb reprocessed the 5' RACE reads with MiXCR, giving one entry per CDR3 protein. The table lists fewer than 400,000 distinct CDR3 sequences, around 20% of them singletons. Sequencing was carried out using blood, either unsorted or a sorted T cell fraction (not recorded which). The receptor set was obtained from a male donor with ankylosing spondylitis.

CDR3 region: CATSRRGHEKLFF. CDR3 bases: TGTGCCACTTCCCGAAGAGGCCATGAAAAACTGTTTTTT. The gene calls are TRBV19 and TRBJ1-4; D not certain. V dropped 10 bases and J dropped 6 bases, with 15 bases sitting between them. In germline, CDR1 is LNHDA, CDR2 SQIVND (reference sequence). The CDR3 totals 13 residues.

The gene calls are TRBV6-1 and TRBJ1-2, with a tentative D call TRBD1 (5 bases). CDR1 and CDR2 (germline): MNHNS, SASEGT. V lost 7 bases to trimming and J lost 4 bases, with 13 bases between them. This CDR3 contains 13 residues. The CDR3 region has the DNA TGTGCCAGCACGGATAGGGGTGGCTATGGCTACACCTTC. This encodes CASTDRGGYGYTF.